The TCR beta chain under discussion was sequenced for a study of Tregs in tolerant kidney transplant recipients. Per germline, CDR1 GTSNPN and CDR2 SVGIG (reference sequence). Trimming left V 1 base short and J 4 bases short, with 9 bases between. This CDR3 region has 13 residues. Sequenced by immunoSEQ multiplex PCR; TCRdb stores in-frame clones only, minus some. The top ten hold about 10% of the sample, which has roughly 66,000 clones, roughly 92% seen once. Unstimulated Tregs (CD4+CD25+CD127-) and CD4+CD25- non-Tregs were sorted from PBMCs. Findings of the study overall: For some patients, primers changed over time, blocking nucleotide-level comparison.

Points on this clone: Its antigen is undetermined.

The chain is built from TRBV30 and TRBJ2-3, with a weak D call TRBD1 (5 bases). The material was CD8+ T cells from blood, obtained before the transplant. This TCR derives from a human donor who received a combined kidney and bone marrow transplant. The CDR3 nucleotides read TGTGCCTGGAGTGATGGCAGGGCAGATACGCAGTATTTT. This translates into CAWSDGRADTQYF.